The 8 T cell receptor beta chains below come from one sample, sequenced in a study of T cell repertoires in cytomegalovirus infection. From the reads, TCRdb called clonotypes with MiXCR, one entry per CDR3 protein. The data hold under 50,000 distinct CDR3 sequences, with roughly 20% observed a single time. The antigens for these receptors are not known. Input material: PBMCs, sequenced either directly or after in vitro stimulation (not recorded which). Receptor source: a human donor in good health (CMV status not recorded). Some clones in this sample may be carry-over from other donors' samples.

This clonotype has at least ten counts. The J gene is TRBJ2-5, the V gene TRBV11-2; weak D call: TRBD1 (5 bases). The CDR3 sequence is 17 residues long. The V and J ends lost 5 bases and 0 bases respectively, with 19 bases between them. Per germline, CDR1 SGHAT and CDR2 FQNNGV. The CDR3 spells CASSLYTDSWYQETQYF. The CDR3 DNA is TGTGCCAGCAGCCTCTACACCGACAGCTGGTACCAAGAGACCCAGTACTTC.

This clonotype has only a few counts. The chain recombines TRBV25-1 with TRBJ2-7, with TRBD1 as a possible D gene (5 bases). Germline CDR1 and CDR2: MGHDK and SYGVNS. The CDR3 totals 14 residues. V lost 7 bases and J 2 bases, leaving 15 bases between the germline ends. The CDR3 DNA follows: TGTGCCAGCACCTCAGGCAGGGTTCCCTACGAGCAGTACTTC. It is translated as CASTSGRVPYEQYF.

The chain joins TRBV4-1 to TRBJ2-7; 11 bases align to TRBD2. CDR1 and CDR2 from the germline V gene are MGHRA and YSYEKL. This CDR3 is 17 amino acids long. V dropped 0 bases and J dropped 3; count of bases not matched to a gene: 7. CDR3 DNA sequence: TGCGCCAGCAGCCAAGATGGGACTAGCGGTCTATACTACGAGCAGTACTTC. This gives the protein CASSQDGTSGLYYEQYF.

This clonotype was counted a few times. J is TRBJ2-5 and V is TRBV28; no reliable D call. V was pared by 4 bases and J by 2 bases, with 5 bases between. CDR1 is MDHEN and CDR2 is SYDVKM in the germline V gene. The CDR3 extends over 12 amino acids. Here the CDR3 reads CASSSQQETQYF. The CDR3 region has the DNA TGTGCCAGCAGTTCCCAGCAAGAGACCCAGTACTTC.

This rearrangement joins TRBV29-1 to TRBJ2-3, with D unclear. The germline V gene encodes CDR1 SQVTM and CDR2 ANQGSEA. CDR3 length: 11 residues. The ends were cut back, 7 bases at V and 6 bases at J, with 11 bases in the middle. The DNA of the CDR3 is TGCAGCGAACGGACCCGGGATACGCAGTATTTT. Translated: CSERTRDTQYF.

The V call is TRBV19, the J call TRBJ1-2; 7 bases align to TRBD1. Germline V lookup: CDR1 LNHDA, CDR2 SQIVND (reference sequence). The CDR3 loop spans 13 amino acids. The V segment lost 3 bases and the J segment 4 bases; nucleotides outside the gene matches: 2. The CDR3, as DNA: TGTGCCAGTAGTATGGGACAGCTCTATGGCTACACCTTC. Translation gives CASSMGQLYGYTF.

A word on this clonotype: A much larger clone differs by one base, so this may be a read error. This rearrangement joins TRBV6-5 to TRBJ1-5; D gene unclear. From germline, CDR1 is MNHEY and CDR2 SVGAGI. The CDR3 is 12 residues long. The CDR3 nucleotides read TGTGCCAGCAGCCACGGCGCCCAGCCCCAGCAGTTT. This codes for CASSHGAQPQQF.

The chain recombines TRBV4-3 with TRBJ2-5; unclear D gene. The germline gives CDR1 LGHNA, CDR2 YSLEER. The V gene lost 0 bases and the J gene lost 5 bases, with 7 bases spanning the gap. The CDR3 sequence is 13 residues long. The CDR3 spells CASSQDRAETQYF. The CDR3 DNA follows: TGCGCCAGCAGCCAAGATAGGGCGGAGACCCAGTACTTC.